Detailed here is one T cell receptor beta chain. Repertoires were generated with immunoSEQ multiplex PCR, while TCRdb's copy carries only in-frame clones and drops some. The sample comprises 150,000 to 170,000 clones, approximately 94% of which are singletons, and about 0.3% rests with the top ten. The V and J ends lost 5 bases and 8 bases respectively, with 13 bases between them. The germline CDR1 and CDR2 sequences are SGHVS and FQNEAQ. CDR3 size: 13 residues. The record originates from a study of OX40 agonist ivuxolimab in advanced cancers. Study background: One hepatocellular carcinoma and two cutaneous melanoma patients partially responded.

This TCR was sampled from an adult with an advanced solid tumor such as melanoma, head and neck, liver or kidney cancer. The chain couples TRBV7-8 to TRBJ1-5, with D unclear. The source was CD4+ or CD8+ T cells sorted from blood, collected in a trial of the OX40 agonist ivuxolimab. CDR3 bases: TGTGCCAGCAGCCCGGGGATCTTCGAGCCCCAGCATTTT. Translation: CASSPGIFEPQHF.